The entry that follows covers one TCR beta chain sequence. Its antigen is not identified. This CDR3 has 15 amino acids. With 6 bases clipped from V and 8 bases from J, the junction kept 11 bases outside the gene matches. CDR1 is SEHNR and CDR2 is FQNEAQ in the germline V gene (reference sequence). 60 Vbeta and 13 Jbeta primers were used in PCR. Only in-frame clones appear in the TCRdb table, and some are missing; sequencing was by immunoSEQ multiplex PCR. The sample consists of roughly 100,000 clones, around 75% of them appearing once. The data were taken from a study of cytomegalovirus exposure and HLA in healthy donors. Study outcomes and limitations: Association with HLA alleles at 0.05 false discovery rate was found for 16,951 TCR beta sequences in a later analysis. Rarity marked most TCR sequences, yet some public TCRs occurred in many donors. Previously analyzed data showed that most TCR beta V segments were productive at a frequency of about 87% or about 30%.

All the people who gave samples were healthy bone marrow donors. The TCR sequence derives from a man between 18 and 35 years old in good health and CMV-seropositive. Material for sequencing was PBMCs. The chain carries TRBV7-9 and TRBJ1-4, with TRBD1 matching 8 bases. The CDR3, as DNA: TGTGCCAGCAGTCCAATAGGACAGGGTAACGAAAAACTGTTTTTT. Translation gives CASSPIGQGNEKLFF. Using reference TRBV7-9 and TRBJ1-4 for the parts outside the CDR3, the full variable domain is DTGVSQNPRHKITKRGQNVTFRCDPISEHNRLYWYRQTLGQGPEFLTYFQNEAQLEKSRLLSDRFSAERPKGSFSTLEIQRTEQGDSAMYLCASSPIGQGNEKLFFGSGTQLSVL.